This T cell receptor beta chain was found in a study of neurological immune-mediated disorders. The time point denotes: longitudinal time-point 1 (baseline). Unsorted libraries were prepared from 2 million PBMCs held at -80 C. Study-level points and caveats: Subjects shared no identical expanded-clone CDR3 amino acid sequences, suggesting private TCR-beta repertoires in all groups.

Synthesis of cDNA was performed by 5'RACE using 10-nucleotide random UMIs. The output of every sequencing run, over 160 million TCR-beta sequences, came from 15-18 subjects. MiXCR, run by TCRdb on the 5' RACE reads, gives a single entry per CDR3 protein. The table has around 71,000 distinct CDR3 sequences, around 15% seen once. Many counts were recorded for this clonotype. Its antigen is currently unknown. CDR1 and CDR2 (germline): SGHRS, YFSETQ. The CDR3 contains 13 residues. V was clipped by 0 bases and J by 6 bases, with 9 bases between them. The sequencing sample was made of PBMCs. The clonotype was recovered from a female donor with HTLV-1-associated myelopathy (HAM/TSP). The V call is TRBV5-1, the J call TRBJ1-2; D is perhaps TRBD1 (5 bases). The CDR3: CASSLVMGDGYTF. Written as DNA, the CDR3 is TGCGCCAGCAGCTTGGTAATGGGGGATGGCTACACCTTC.